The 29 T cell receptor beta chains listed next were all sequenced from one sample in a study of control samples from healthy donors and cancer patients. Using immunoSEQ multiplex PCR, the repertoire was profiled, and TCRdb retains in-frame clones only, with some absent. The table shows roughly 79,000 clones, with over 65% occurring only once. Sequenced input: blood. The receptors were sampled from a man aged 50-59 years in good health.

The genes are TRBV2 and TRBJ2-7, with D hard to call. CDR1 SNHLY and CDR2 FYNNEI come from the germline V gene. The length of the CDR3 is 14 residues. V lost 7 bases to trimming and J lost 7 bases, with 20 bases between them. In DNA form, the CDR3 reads TGTGCCAGCACCCTAGGCCGGCAGCTGGGAGAGCAGTACTTC. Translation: CASTLGRQLGEQYF.

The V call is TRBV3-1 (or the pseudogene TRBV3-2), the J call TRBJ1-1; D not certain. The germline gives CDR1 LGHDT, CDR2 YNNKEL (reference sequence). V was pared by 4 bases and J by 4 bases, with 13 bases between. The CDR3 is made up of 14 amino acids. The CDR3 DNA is TGTGCCAGCAGCCCCGTTCTGAGTAGCACTGAAGCTTTCTTT. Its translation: CASSPVLSSTEAFF.

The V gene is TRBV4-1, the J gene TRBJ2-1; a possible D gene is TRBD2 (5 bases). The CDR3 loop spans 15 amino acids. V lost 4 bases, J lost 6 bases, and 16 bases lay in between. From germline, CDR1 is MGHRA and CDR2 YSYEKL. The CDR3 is CASSLASGRFNEQFF. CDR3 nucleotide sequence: TGCGCCAGCAGCCTGGCGAGCGGACGTTTCAATGAGCAGTTCTTC.

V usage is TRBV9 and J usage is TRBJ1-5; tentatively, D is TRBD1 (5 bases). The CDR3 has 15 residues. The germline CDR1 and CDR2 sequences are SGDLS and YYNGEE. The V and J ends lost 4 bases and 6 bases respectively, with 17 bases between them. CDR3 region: CASSPTGLAGQPQHF. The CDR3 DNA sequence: TGTGCCAGCAGCCCTACAGGCCTAGCCGGTCAGCCCCAGCATTTT. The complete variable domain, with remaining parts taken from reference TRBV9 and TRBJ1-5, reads DSGVTQTPKHLITATGQRVTLRCSPRSGDLSVYWYQQSLDQGLQFLIQYYNGEERAKGNILERFSAQQFPDLHSELNLSSLELGDSALYFCASSPTGLAGQPQHFGDGTRLSIL.

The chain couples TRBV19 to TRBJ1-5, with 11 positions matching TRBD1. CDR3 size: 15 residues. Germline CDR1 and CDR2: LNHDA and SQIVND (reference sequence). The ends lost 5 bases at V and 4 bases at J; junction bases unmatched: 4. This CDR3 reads CASSSGTGGNQPQHF. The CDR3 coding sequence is TGTGCCAGTAGTTCCGGGACAGGGGGAAATCAGCCCCAGCATTTT. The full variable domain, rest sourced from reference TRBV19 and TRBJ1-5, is DGGITQSPKYLFRKEGQNVTLSCEQNLNHDAMYWYRQDPGQGLRLIYYSQIVNDFQKGDIAEGYSVSREKKESFPLTVTSAQKNPTAFYLCASSSGTGGNQPQHFGDGTRLSIL.

The CDR3 region has the DNA TGTGCCAGCTCGTCTACTAGCGGGAGTGGAGGGCAGTACTTC. Amino acids: CASSSTSGSGGQYF. The gene calls are TRBV18 and TRBJ2-7; 11 bases map to TRBD2. With 6 bases clipped from V and 9 bases from J, the junction kept 10 bases outside the gene matches. The CDR3 covers 14 residues. Germline V gene lookup returns CDR1 KGHSH and CDR2 LQKENI.

This CDR3 is CAWSSVYEQYF. Written as DNA, the CDR3 is TGTGCCTGGAGCTCAGTCTACGAGCAGTACTTC. The chain is built from TRBV30 and TRBJ2-7; D is unresolved. Trimming pared 3 bases from V and 3 bases from J, leaving 6 bases between. This CDR3 has 11 amino acids. From germline, CDR1 is GTSNPN and CDR2 SVGIG (reference sequence).

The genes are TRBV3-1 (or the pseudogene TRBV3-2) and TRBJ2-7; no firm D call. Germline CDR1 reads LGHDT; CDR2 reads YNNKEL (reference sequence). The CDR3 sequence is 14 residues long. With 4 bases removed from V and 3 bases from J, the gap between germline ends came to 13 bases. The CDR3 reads CASSPRRTNYEQYF. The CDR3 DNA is TGTGCCAGCAGCCCAAGACGCACTAACTACGAGCAGTACTTC.

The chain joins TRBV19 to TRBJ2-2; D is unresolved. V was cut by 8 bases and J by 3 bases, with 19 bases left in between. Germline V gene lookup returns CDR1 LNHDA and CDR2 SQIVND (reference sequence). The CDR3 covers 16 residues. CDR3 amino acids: CASAMGLVRDTGELFF. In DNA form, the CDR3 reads TGTGCCAGTGCGATGGGATTGGTTAGGGACACCGGGGAGCTGTTTTTT. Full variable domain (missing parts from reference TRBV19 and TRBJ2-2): DGGITQSPKYLFRKEGQNVTLSCEQNLNHDAMYWYRQDPGQGLRLIYYSQIVNDFQKGDIAEGYSVSREKKESFPLTVTSAQKNPTAFYLCASAMGLVRDTGELFFGEGSRLTVL.

The CDR3 coding sequence is TGCGCCAGCAGCGCCCAGGGGGCGAAAACTGAAGCTTTCTTT. Translated: CASSAQGAKTEAFF. The chain uses TRBV5-1 and TRBJ1-1; 8 bases agree with TRBD1. The CDR3 extends over 14 amino acids. The trim removed 4 bases at V and 5 bases at J, leaving 7 bases unmatched. Germline CDR1 SGHRS, CDR2 YFSETQ.

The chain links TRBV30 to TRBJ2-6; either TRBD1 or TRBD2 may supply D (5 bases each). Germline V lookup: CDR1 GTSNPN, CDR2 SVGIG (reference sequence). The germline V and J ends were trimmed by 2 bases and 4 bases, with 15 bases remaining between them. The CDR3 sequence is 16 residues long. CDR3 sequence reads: CAWSSGTNPGANVLTF. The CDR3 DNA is TGTGCCTGGAGTTCAGGGACGAACCCCGGGGCCAACGTCCTGACTTTC.

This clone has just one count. This CDR3 reads CASSQDSGRFAKNIQYF. CDR3 nucleotide sequence: TGTGCCAGCAGTCAGGATAGCGGGAGGTTTGCCAAAAACATTCAGTACTTC. This chain links TRBV7-2 with TRBJ2-4; 10 bases fit TRBD2. Germline-derived CDR1 and CDR2 are SGHTA and FQGNSA. V was clipped by 6 bases and J by 1 base; unmatched bases: 9. This CDR3 spans 17 amino acids.

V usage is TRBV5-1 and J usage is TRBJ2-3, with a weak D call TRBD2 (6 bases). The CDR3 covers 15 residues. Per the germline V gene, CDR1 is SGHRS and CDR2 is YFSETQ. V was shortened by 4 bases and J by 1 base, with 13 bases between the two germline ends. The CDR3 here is CASSTPGLRTDTQYF. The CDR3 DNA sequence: TGCGCCAGCAGCACCCCGGGACTTCGCACAGATACGCAGTATTTT.

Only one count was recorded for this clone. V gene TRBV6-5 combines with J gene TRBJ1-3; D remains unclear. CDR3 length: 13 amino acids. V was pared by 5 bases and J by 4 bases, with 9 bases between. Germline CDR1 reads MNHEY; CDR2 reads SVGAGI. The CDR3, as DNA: TGTGCCAGCAGTCGGACGTTGGGAAACACCATATATTTT. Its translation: CASSRTLGNTIYF.

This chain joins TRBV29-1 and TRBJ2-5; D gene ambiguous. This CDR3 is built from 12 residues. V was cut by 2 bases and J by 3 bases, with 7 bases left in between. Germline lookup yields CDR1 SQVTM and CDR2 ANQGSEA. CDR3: CSVEPVKETQYF. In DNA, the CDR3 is TGCAGCGTTGAACCCGTAAAAGAGACCCAGTACTTC.

The DNA for the CDR3 is TGTGCCAGCAGCTCGAGGAACAGTCAGGAAAAACTGTTTTTT. Its translation is CASSSRNSQEKLFF. The chain employs TRBV7-9 and TRBJ1-4; D remains unclear. V was shortened by 4 bases and J by 8 bases, with 14 bases between the two germline ends. This CDR3 spans 14 amino acids. Looked up from germline, CDR1 is SEHNR and CDR2 is FQNEAQ (reference sequence).

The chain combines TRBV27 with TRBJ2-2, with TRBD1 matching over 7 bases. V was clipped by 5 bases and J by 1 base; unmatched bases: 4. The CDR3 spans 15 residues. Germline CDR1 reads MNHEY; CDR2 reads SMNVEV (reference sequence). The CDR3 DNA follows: TGTGCCAGCAGTCCTCGGACAGGGAACACCGGGGAGCTGTTTTTT. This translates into CASSPRTGNTGELFF.

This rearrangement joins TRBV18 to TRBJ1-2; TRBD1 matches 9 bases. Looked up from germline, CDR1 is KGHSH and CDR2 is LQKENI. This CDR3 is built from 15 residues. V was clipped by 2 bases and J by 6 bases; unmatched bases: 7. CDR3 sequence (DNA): TGTGCCAGCTCACCATTTGGGACAGGGCGGAATGGCTACACCTTC. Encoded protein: CASSPFGTGRNGYTF.

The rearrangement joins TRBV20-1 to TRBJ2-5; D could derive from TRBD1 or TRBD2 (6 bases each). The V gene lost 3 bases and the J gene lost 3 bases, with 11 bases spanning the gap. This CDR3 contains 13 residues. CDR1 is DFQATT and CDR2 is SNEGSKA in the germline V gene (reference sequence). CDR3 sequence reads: CSASLGGEETQYF. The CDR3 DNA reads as TGCAGTGCTAGTCTGGGGGGCGAAGAGACCCAGTACTTC.

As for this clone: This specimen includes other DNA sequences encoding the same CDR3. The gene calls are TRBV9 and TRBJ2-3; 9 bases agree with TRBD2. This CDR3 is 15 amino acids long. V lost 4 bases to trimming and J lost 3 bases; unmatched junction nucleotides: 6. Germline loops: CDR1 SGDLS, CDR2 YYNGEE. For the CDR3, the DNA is TGTGCCAGCAGCCTAGGACTAGCGAGGACAGATACGCAGTATTTT. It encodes CASSLGLARTDTQYF. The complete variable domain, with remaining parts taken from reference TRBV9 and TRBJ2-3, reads DSGVTQTPKHLITATGQRVTLRCSPRSGDLSVYWYQQSLDQGLQFLIQYYNGEERAKGNILERFSAQQFPDLHSELNLSSLELGDSALYFCASSLGLARTDTQYFGPGTRLTVL.

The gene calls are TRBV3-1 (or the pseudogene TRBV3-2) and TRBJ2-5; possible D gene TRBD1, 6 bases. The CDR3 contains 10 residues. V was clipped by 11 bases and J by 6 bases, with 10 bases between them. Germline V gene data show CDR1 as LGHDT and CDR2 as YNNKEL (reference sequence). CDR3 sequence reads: CAARGQTQYF. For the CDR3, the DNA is TGTGCCGCCAGGGGCCAGACCCAGTACTTC.

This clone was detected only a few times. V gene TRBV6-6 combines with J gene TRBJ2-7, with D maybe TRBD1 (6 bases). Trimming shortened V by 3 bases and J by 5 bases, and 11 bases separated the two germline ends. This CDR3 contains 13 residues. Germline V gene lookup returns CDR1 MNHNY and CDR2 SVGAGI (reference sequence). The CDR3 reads CASSYQGFDEQYF. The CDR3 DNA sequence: TGTGCCAGCAGTTATCAGGGGTTCGACGAGCAGTACTTC.

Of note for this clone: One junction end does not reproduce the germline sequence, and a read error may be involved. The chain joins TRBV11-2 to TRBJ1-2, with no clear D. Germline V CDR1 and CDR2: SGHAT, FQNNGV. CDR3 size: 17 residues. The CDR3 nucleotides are TGTGTCAGCAGCTCCCTGAAAGTCCCAGGCCCCCTGGGGGGCTACACCTTC. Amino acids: CVSSSLKVPGPLGGYTF.

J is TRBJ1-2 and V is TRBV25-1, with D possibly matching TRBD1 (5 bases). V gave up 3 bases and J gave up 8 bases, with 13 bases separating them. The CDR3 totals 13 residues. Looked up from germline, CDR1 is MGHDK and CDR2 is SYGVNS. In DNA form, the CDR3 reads TGTGCCAGCAGTGACAGGGCCCTCGGGGGCTACACCTTC. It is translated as CASSDRALGGYTF.

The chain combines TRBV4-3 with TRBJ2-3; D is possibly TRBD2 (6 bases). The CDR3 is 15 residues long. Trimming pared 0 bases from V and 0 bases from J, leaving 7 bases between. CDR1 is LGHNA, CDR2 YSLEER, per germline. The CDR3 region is CASSQEGTSTDTQYF. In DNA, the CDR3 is TGCGCCAGCAGCCAAGAAGGGACTAGCACAGATACGCAGTATTTT.

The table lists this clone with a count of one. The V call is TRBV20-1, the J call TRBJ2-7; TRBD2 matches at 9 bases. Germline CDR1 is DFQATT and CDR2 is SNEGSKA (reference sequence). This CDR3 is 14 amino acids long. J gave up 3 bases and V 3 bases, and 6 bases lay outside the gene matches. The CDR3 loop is CSASVSGSLYEQYF. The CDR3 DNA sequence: TGCAGTGCTAGTGTTAGCGGGAGTCTCTACGAGCAGTACTTC.

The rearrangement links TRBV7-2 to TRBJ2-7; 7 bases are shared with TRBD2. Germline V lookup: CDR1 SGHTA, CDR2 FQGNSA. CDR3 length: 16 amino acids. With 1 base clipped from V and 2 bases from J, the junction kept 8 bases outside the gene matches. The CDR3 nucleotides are TGTGCCAGCAGCTTAGGTGTAGGCCGGGGGGCCTACGAGCAGTACTTC. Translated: CASSLGVGRGAYEQYF.

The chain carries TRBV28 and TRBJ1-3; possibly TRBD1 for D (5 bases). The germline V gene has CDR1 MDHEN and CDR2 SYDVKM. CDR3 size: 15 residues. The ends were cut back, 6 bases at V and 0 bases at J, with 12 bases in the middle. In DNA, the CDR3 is TGTGCCAGCAGCTCTGGGGCCGTCTCTGGAAACACCATATATTTT. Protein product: CASSSGAVSGNTIYF.

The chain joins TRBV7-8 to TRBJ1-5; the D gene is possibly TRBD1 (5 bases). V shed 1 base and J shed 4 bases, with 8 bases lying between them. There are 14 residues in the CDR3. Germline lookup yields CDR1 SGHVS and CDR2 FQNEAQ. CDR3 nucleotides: TGTGCCAGCAGCTTAGGGGCAGGGAATCAGCCCCAGCATTTT. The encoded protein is CASSLGAGNQPQHF.